The 24 T cell receptor beta chains reported below all come from one sample, sequenced in a study of PD-1 blockade in classical Hodgkin lymphoma. TCRdb's copy holds only in-frame clones and misses some; the assay was immunoSEQ multiplex PCR. The table includes some 100,000 clones, just over 90% detected once. Time point reported: cycle 4 day 1 (C4D1), after 5 to 7 weeks of nivolumab. Every patient had relapsed following autologous stem cell transplantation, and cohorts differed in brentuximab vedotin exposure. Sequencing was performed on peripheral blood mononuclear cells (PBMCs), taken before the fourth cycle of nivolumab. Receptor source: a human donor with classical Hodgkin lymphoma.

The rearrangement links TRBV28 to TRBJ2-1; 8 bases are shared with TRBD1. Germline trimming cut 3 bases from V and 2 bases from J; bases unmatched to any gene: 3. The CDR3 runs 15 residues. CDR1 MDHEN and CDR2 SYDVKM come from the germline V gene. CDR3 protein: CASSLPGGAYNEQFF. CDR3 DNA sequence: TGTGCCAGCAGTTTGCCAGGGGGCGCCTACAATGAGCAGTTCTTC. The whole variable domain, filled in from reference TRBV28 and TRBJ2-1, reads DVKVTQSSRYLVKRTGEKVFLECVQDMDHENMFWYRQDPGLGLRLIYFSYDVKMKEKGDIPEGYSVSREKKERFSLILESASTNQTSMYLCASSLPGGAYNEQFFGPGTRLTVL.

CDR3 amino acids: CASSLVAGGSTEAFF. In DNA form, the CDR3 reads TGCGCCAGCAGCTTGGTCGCAGGGGGCTCCACTGAAGCTTTCTTT. This rearrangement joins TRBV5-1 to TRBJ1-1; 8 nucleotides match TRBD1. The CDR3 loop spans 15 amino acids. Germline values: CDR1 SGHRS, CDR2 YFSETQ. The trim removed 0 bases at V and 4 bases at J, leaving 5 bases unmatched. The full variable domain, rest sourced from reference TRBV5-1 and TRBJ1-1, is KAGVTQTPRYLIKTRGQQVTLSCSPISGHRSVSWYQQTPGQGLQFLFEYFSETQRNKGNFPGRFSGRQFSNSRSEMNVSTLELGDSALYLCASSLVAGGSTEAFFGQGTRLTVV.

The V and J genes are TRBV12-5 and TRBJ1-4, with D unresolved. V dropped 4 bases and J dropped 5 bases, with 20 bases sitting between them. Germline V gives CDR1 LGHNT, CDR2 FRNRAP. The CDR3 length is 17 residues. CDR3 coding DNA: TGTGCTAGTGGTTCGGGCAGCCACCCACTAAGCAATGAAAAACTGTTTTTT. This codes for CASGSGSHPLSNEKLFF.

This rearrangement joins TRBV6-6 to TRBJ2-7; possibly TRBD1 for D (6 bases). V was shortened by 0 bases and J by 2 bases, with 11 bases between the two germline ends. The CDR3 consists of 15 residues. In germline, CDR1 is MNHNY, CDR2 SVGAGI (reference sequence). In DNA, the CDR3 is TGTGCCAGCAGTTACTCGGCACAGGGCACCTACGAGCAGTACTTC. Translated, it gives CASSYSAQGTYEQYF.

This chain uses TRBV6-6 with TRBJ2-3, with 7 bases fitting TRBD2. This CDR3 is 16 amino acids long. The ends lost 2 bases at V and 4 bases at J; junction bases unmatched: 9. Germline V gene data show CDR1 as MNHNY and CDR2 as SVGAGI (reference sequence). The CDR3 nucleotides are TGTGCCAGCAGTTACCGGGAGCGGGACGATTCAGATACGCAGTATTTT. It encodes CASSYRERDDSDTQYF.

J is TRBJ2-6 and V is TRBV4-1, with 9 bases identical to TRBD2. CDR3 length: 19 residues. CDR1 is MGHRA and CDR2 is YSYEKL in the germline V gene. Losses at the gene ends were 4 bases for V and 2 bases for J; bases not matched to a gene: 12. This CDR3 is CASSLIGGGRAAGANVLTF. DNA for the CDR3: TGCGCCAGCAGCCTTATAGGGGGCGGGAGGGCCGCTGGGGCCAACGTCCTGACTTTC.

The chain couples TRBV2 to TRBJ2-1, with 10 bases matching TRBD1. The CDR3 totals 17 residues. Germline CDR1 and CDR2: SNHLY and FYNNEI. V shed 3 bases and J 2 bases; nucleotides not matched to a gene: 7. Here the CDR3 reads CASSERDRGTAYNEQFF. In DNA form, the CDR3 reads TGTGCCAGCAGTGAGAGGGACAGGGGAACGGCCTACAATGAGCAGTTCTTC.

This clone appeared a single time. The chain links TRBV28 to TRBJ2-7, with 7 nucleotides matching TRBD1. Germline V gene sequence: CDR1 MDHEN, CDR2 SYDVKM. The V and J ends lost 6 bases and 6 bases, in that order; junction bases with no gene match: 11. This CDR3 is 14 amino acids long. The CDR3 DNA reads as TGTGCCAGCAGCCCCCTTCTTACAGGGGCCGAGCAGTACTTC. Protein: CASSPLLTGAEQYF.

The chain carries TRBV7-2 and TRBJ1-2; the match to TRBD1 covers 11 bases. Germline values: CDR1 SGHTA, CDR2 FQGNSA. The CDR3 is made up of 13 amino acids. V trimming: 5 bases; J trimming: 4 bases; junction bases outside the gene matches: 0. The CDR3 DNA reads as TGTGCCAGCAGCGGGACAGGGGGCTATGGCTACACCTTC. Translation: CASSGTGGYGYTF.

J is TRBJ2-7 and V is TRBV27; D remains unclear. The CDR3 runs to 15 residues. Germline CDR1 is MNHEY and CDR2 is SMNVEV (reference sequence). Deletions cut 4 bases from V and 0 bases from J, with 13 bases between. In DNA form, the CDR3 reads TGTGCCAGCAGTTCCCCGACCCGACCCTCCTACGAGCAGTACTTC. As protein: CASSSPTRPSYEQYF.

The V call is TRBV10-3, the J call TRBJ2-1, with TRBD2 matching 11 bases. Germline assignment: CDR1 ENHRY and CDR2 SYGVKD. The CDR3 length is 16 residues. V was pared by 3 bases and J by 6 bases, with 7 bases of the junction left unmatched. The CDR3 loop reads CAISELISGRANEQFF. The CDR3 DNA follows: TGTGCCATCAGTGAATTAATTAGCGGGAGGGCCAATGAGCAGTTCTTC.

This sequence joins TRBV28 and TRBJ1-5, with a possible D match to TRBD1 (5 bases). CDR1 is MDHEN, CDR2 SYDVKM, per germline. The CDR3 runs to 16 residues. V was cut by 7 bases and J by 4 bases, with 20 bases left in between. The CDR3, as DNA: TGTGCCAGCATCACACGGGGGAGGGTAGGAAATCAGCCCCAGCATTTT. Translating it yields CASITRGRVGNQPQHF.

The J gene is TRBJ1-1, the V gene TRBV6-1; weak D call: TRBD1 (5 bases). V lost 2 bases and J 0 bases, leaving 10 bases between the germline ends. CDR1 is MNHNS, CDR2 SASEGT, per germline. The CDR3 consists of 15 residues. Here the CDR3 reads CASSELGPLNTEAFF. The CDR3 nucleotides are TGTGCCAGCAGTGAACTGGGACCGCTGAACACTGAAGCTTTCTTT.

The chain combines TRBV6-4 with TRBJ2-1; 9 nucleotides agree with TRBD1. The CDR3 spans 16 residues. The V segment lost 6 bases and the J segment 4 bases; nucleotides outside the gene matches: 10. Germline V gene sequence: CDR1 MRHNA, CDR2 SNTAGT. The CDR3 nucleotides are TGTGCCAGCAGCGGGATCGGGACAGGGCGGTACAATGAGCAGTTCTTC. Its protein is CASSGIGTGRYNEQFF.

The chain has TRBV7-9 and TRBJ2-7, with a possible D match to TRBD2 (6 bases). Germline lookup yields CDR1 SEHNR and CDR2 FQNEAQ (reference sequence). Trimming pared 1 base from V and 4 bases from J, leaving 11 bases between. The CDR3 totals 14 residues. The CDR3 here is CASSLVSGDYEQYF. The CDR3 nucleotides are TGTGCCAGCAGCTTAGTATCGGGAGATTACGAGCAGTACTTC.

This chain joins TRBV29-1 and TRBJ1-2, with D unresolved. Germline V gene lookup returns CDR1 SQVTM and CDR2 ANQGSEA. V lost 4 bases, J lost 5 bases, and 14 bases lay in between. This CDR3 is built from 13 residues. The CDR3 DNA sequence: TGCAGCGTTGTAATCGTAGGCTTATATGGCTACACCTTC. This gives the protein CSVVIVGLYGYTF.

CDR3 in amino acids: CASSYSTGGSEAFF. The CDR3 DNA reads TGTGCCAGCAGTTACTCGACGGGGGGGTCTGAAGCTTTCTTT. The gene calls are TRBV6-5 and TRBJ1-1; tentatively, D is TRBD1 (5 bases). CDR3 size: 14 residues. V was cut by 0 bases and J by 6 bases, with 11 bases left in between. CDR1 MNHEY and CDR2 SVGAGI come from the germline V gene.

The V and J genes are TRBV18 and TRBJ2-7; TRBD2 matches at 7 bases. The CDR3 covers 17 residues. The V and J ends lost 0 bases and 6 bases, in that order; junction bases with no gene match: 14. The germline V gene encodes CDR1 KGHSH and CDR2 LQKENI. CDR3 coding DNA: TGTGCCAGCTCACCACCGGACCACGGCGGGAGACTCTCCGAGCAGTACTTC. This codes for CASSPPDHGGRLSEQYF. The entire variable domain, with the rest obtained from reference TRBV18 and TRBJ2-7, is as follows: NAGVMQNPRHLVRRRGQEARLRCSPMKGHSHVYWYRQLPEEGLKFMVYLQKENIIDESGMPKERFSAEFPKEGPSILRIQQVVRGDSAAYFCASSPPDHGGRLSEQYFGPGTRLTVT.

The rearrangement uses TRBV19 and TRBJ2-1; 10 bases fit TRBD2. The CDR3 has 14 amino acids. J was trimmed by 7 bases and V by 3 bases; bases with no gene match: 3. The V gene's germline CDR1 is LNHDA and CDR2 SQIVND (reference sequence). The CDR3 sequence: CASSILAGANEQFF. DNA for the CDR3: TGTGCCAGTAGTATTCTAGCGGGAGCAAATGAGCAGTTCTTC.

J is TRBJ1-2 and V is TRBV2; D gene uncertain. The CDR3 totals 12 residues. CDR1 is SNHLY and CDR2 is FYNNEI in the germline V gene. V lost 1 base to trimming and J lost 4 bases, with 4 bases between them. In DNA form, the CDR3 reads TGTGCCAGCAGTGAAGACACCTATGGCTACACCTTC. As protein: CASSEDTYGYTF.

On this clone itself: The sample carries other DNA sequences with the same CDR3. The chain recombines TRBV29-1 with TRBJ1-1; D gene uncertain. The CDR3 is 11 amino acids. Germline V gene data show CDR1 as SQVTM and CDR2 as ANQGSEA. V lost 4 bases, J lost 0 bases, and 3 bases lay in between. The CDR3 spells CSVGVNTEAFF. CDR3 sequence (DNA): TGCAGCGTTGGTGTGAACACTGAAGCTTTCTTT.

The rearrangement links TRBV10-1 to TRBJ2-5; maybe TRBD2 (5 bases). Germline CDR1 and CDR2: WNHNN and SYGVQD (reference sequence). This CDR3 region has 12 residues. With 3 bases removed from V and 5 bases from J, the gap between germline ends came to 7 bases. The CDR3 loop is CASSDPGETQYF. CDR3 nucleotides: TGCGCCAGCAGTGATCCGGGGGAGACCCAGTACTTC.

The chain couples TRBV5-1 to TRBJ2-3, with D perhaps assigned TRBD1 or TRBD2 (5 bases each). The CDR3 covers 16 residues. Germline CDR1 is SGHRS and CDR2 is YFSETQ. The V and J ends lost 4 bases and 6 bases respectively, with 21 bases between them. DNA of the CDR3: TGCGCCAGCAGCGGACCCGGGACGCTGAGAGGGGATACGCAGTATTTT. It translates to CASSGPGTLRGDTQYF.

The chain has TRBV25-1 and TRBJ2-5, with D unresolved. The CDR3 spans 14 residues. V lost 1 base and J lost 1, with 7 bases in between. Per the germline V gene, CDR1 is MGHDK and CDR2 is SYGVNS. The CDR3 here is CASSESAVQETQYF. The CDR3 DNA reads TGTGCCAGCAGTGAATCAGCCGTCCAAGAGACCCAGTACTTC.